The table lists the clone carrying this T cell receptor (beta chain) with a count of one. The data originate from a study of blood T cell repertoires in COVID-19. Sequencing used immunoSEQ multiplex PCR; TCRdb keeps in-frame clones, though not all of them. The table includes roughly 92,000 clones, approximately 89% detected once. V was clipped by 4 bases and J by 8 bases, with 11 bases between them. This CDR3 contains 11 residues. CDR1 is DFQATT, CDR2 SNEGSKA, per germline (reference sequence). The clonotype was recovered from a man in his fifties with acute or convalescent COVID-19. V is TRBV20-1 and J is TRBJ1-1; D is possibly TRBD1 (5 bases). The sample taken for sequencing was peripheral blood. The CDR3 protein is CSAKGLPEAFF. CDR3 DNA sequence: TGCAGTGCTAAGGGACTTCCCGAAGCTTTCTTT.